This T cell receptor (beta chain) was retrieved from a study of Tregs in tolerant kidney transplant recipients. Profiled with immunoSEQ multiplex PCR; TCRdb holds only in-frame clones, not every one. The sample holds 4,000 to 5,500 clones; 35% to 50% are singletons and the top ten take 5% to 7.5%. This CDR3 comprises 17 residues. Germline-derived CDR1 and CDR2 are SGHTS and YDEGEE. Trimming left V 2 bases short and J 2 bases short, with 17 bases between. A remark on this clone: What it recognizes is unknown.

The TCR was taken from a human donor in good health. The gene calls are TRBV5-8 and TRBJ1-5, with D perhaps matching TRBD1 (5 bases). The sequenced material came from CD8+ T cells from blood cultured with allogeneic cells. CDR3 coding DNA: TGTGCCAGCAGCTTTTTAGTTCAGGCACAGGGCAATCAGCCCCAGCATTTT. Translated, it gives CASSFLVQAQGNQPQHF.